The 5 T cell receptor beta chains below all came from one sample that was sequenced in a study of blood T cell repertoires in COVID-19. Here immunoSEQ multiplex PCR was the method, and the copy in TCRdb shows in-frame clones only, minus some. Here the sample spans 35,000 to 45,000 clones, around 80% being singletons. The sample was peripheral blood. These receptors were obtained from a man aged 70-80 years with acute or convalescent COVID-19.

The chain couples TRBV6-2 or TRBV6-3 to TRBJ2-4; 8 bases are a match to TRBD1. Per germline, CDR1 MNHEY and CDR2 SVGEGT. This CDR3 is built from 17 residues. J was trimmed by 0 bases and V by 6 bases; bases with no gene match: 10. This chain's CDR3 is CASSQPPTGVAKNIQYF. In DNA, the CDR3 is TGTGCCAGCAGCCAACCCCCGACAGGGGTAGCCAAAAACATTCAGTACTTC.

The V gene is TRBV12-3 or TRBV12-4, the J gene TRBJ1-1; D gene unclear. Deletions cut 5 bases from V and 5 bases from J, with 9 bases between. The CDR3 is 12 amino acids. The CDR3 spells CASSPPRTEAFF. CDR3 sequence (DNA): TGTGCCAGCAGTCCGCCTCGGACTGAAGCTTTCTTT.

The J gene is TRBJ2-1, the V gene TRBV4-3; D is undetermined. Germline assignment: CDR1 LGHNA and CDR2 YSLEER. V lost 1 base and J 6 bases, leaving 19 bases between the germline ends. This CDR3 is 17 amino acids long. The CDR3 loop is CASSQALYSGTANEQFF. CDR3 coding DNA: TGCGCCAGCAGCCAAGCTCTTTATTCAGGTACCGCCAATGAGCAGTTCTTC.

The chain is built from TRBV5-4 and TRBJ1-2; tentatively, D is TRBD1 (5 bases). This CDR3 region has 13 residues. Trimming took 1 base from V and 7 from J, leaving 11 bases between them. Germline assignment: CDR1 SGHNT and CDR2 YYREEE (reference sequence). The CDR3 nucleotides are TGTGCCAGCAGCTTGTACCAGGGTAGTGGCTACACCTTC. Amino acid sequence: CASSLYQGSGYTF.

This clone was seen a few times. This chain uses TRBV29-1 with TRBJ1-1, with 10 bases that match TRBD1. Trimming cost V 4 bases and J 3 bases; bases outside gene matches: 2. Germline CDR1 and CDR2: SQVTM and ANQGSEA. This CDR3 has 13 amino acids. In nucleotides, the CDR3 is TGCAGCGTTGGGGGGACAGGGGACACTGAAGCTTTCTTT. This gives the protein CSVGGTGDTEAFF.